These 13 T cell receptor beta chains were sequenced from one sample in a study of blood T cell repertoires in COVID-19. The protocol was immunoSEQ multiplex PCR, while the TCRdb copy is restricted to in-frame clones and leaves out a portion. The table includes 62,000 or so clones, about 80% detected once. Sequenced input: peripheral blood. These receptors were taken from a man aged 55 to 70 with COVID-19, enrolled during active disease.

The CDR3 region has the DNA TGTGCCAGCAGCCCTAGACAGAGCTCCTACAATGAGCAGTTCTTC. Protein: CASSPRQSSYNEQFF. This chain links TRBV11-2 with TRBJ2-1, with D possibly matching TRBD1 (5 bases). The CDR3 consists of 15 residues. V dropped 5 bases and J dropped 0 bases, with 11 bases sitting between them. Germline V gene data show CDR1 as SGHAT and CDR2 as FQNNGV.

The chain uses TRBV15 and TRBJ1-1; TRBD1 agrees at 10 bases. There are 15 residues in the CDR3. CDR1 is LNHNV, CDR2 YYDKDF, per germline (reference sequence). Trimming cost V 2 bases and J 2 bases; bases outside gene matches: 2. In DNA, the CDR3 is TGTGCCACCAGCAGATTGACAGGGGGCAACACTGAAGCTTTCTTT. Its protein is CATSRLTGGNTEAFF.

V usage is TRBV27 and J usage is TRBJ2-3, with D maybe TRBD1 (6 bases). The CDR3 covers 13 residues. V gave up 2 bases and J gave up 5 bases, with 8 bases separating them. Germline values: CDR1 MNHEY, CDR2 SMNVEV (reference sequence). As DNA, the CDR3 is TGTGCCAGCAGTTTAGGCAGGGGAGATACGCAGTATTTT. Translating it yields CASSLGRGDTQYF.

V usage is TRBV25-1 and J usage is TRBJ2-1; TRBD1 agrees at 9 bases. The CDR3 runs 15 residues. From germline, CDR1 is MGHDK and CDR2 SYGVNS. V gave up 10 bases and J gave up 7 bases; unmatched junction bases: 14. As DNA, the CDR3 is TGTGCCAACATAATCCGGGACAGGGTCCCGAATGAGCAGTTCTTC. Amino acids: CANIIRDRVPNEQFF.

CDR3 region: CASPRREFYEQYF. The CDR3 bases are TGCGCCAGCCCTAGACGGGAATTCTACGAGCAGTACTTC. This sequence joins TRBV10-1 and TRBJ2-7; the D gene is possibly TRBD2 (5 bases). Per the germline V gene, CDR1 is WNHNN and CDR2 is SYGVQD (reference sequence). Trimming shortened V by 8 bases and J by 3 bases, and 14 bases separated the two germline ends. The CDR3 has 13 residues.

V is TRBV6-5 and J is TRBJ2-6; D may be TRBD2 (5 bases). With 6 bases removed from V and 4 bases from J, the gap between germline ends came to 13 bases. CDR1 is MNHEY and CDR2 is SVGAGI in the germline V gene. The CDR3 is 15 amino acids. CDR3 DNA sequence: TGTGCCAGCAGCGGGAACAGAGCCGGGGCCAACGTCCTGACTTTC. Translated, it gives CASSGNRAGANVLTF.

The chain recombines TRBV5-1 with TRBJ1-3; no definite D call. In germline, CDR1 is SGHRS, CDR2 YFSETQ. Trimming left V 5 bases short and J 4 bases short, with 13 bases between. CDR3 size: 14 residues. The CDR3 loop is CASRPEYSGNTIYF. The CDR3 nucleotides read TGCGCCAGCAGGCCCGAGTACTCGGGAAACACCATATATTTT.

The chain uses TRBV19 and TRBJ2-7, with a tentative D call TRBD2 (6 bases). V gave up 5 bases and J gave up 6 bases, with 11 bases separating them. This CDR3 has 12 amino acids. Germline lookup yields CDR1 LNHDA and CDR2 SQIVND (reference sequence). The CDR3: CASSWIGGEQYF. The CDR3 nucleotides are TGTGCCAGTAGTTGGATCGGGGGCGAGCAGTACTTC.

This clone was counted only a few times. The chain links TRBV7-3 to TRBJ2-2; 7 nucleotides align to TRBD1. This CDR3 has 15 residues. From germline, CDR1 is SGHTA and CDR2 FQGTGA. V shed 2 bases, J shed 1 base, and the junction held 1 base outside the gene matches. The CDR3 DNA is TGTGCCAGCAGCTTATCAGGGGGGAACACCGGGGAGCTGTTTTTT. Its protein product is CASSLSGGNTGELFF. Drawing the rest from reference TRBV7-3 and TRBJ2-2, the complete variable domain is GAGVSQTPSNKVTEKGKYVELRCDPISGHTALYWYRQSLGQGPEFLIYFQGTGAADDSGLPNDRFFAVRPEGSVSTLKIQRTERGDSAVYLCASSLSGGNTGELFFGEGSRLTVL.

V usage is TRBV30 and J usage is TRBJ1-5; tentative D call: TRBD1 (5 bases). This CDR3 is built from 13 residues. V was cut by 3 bases and J by 5 bases, with 11 bases left in between. Germline assignment: CDR1 GTSNPN and CDR2 SVGIG (reference sequence). CDR3 DNA sequence: TGTGCCTGGAGCCTTCGGGGGTATCAGCCCCAGCATTTT. It encodes CAWSLRGYQPQHF.

This clone was picked up one time. The genes are TRBV13 and TRBJ2-5; TRBD2 matches at 11 bases. Germline CDR1 reads PRHDT; CDR2 reads FYEKMQ (reference sequence). V gave up 5 bases and J gave up 2 bases; unmatched junction bases: 10. The CDR3 length is 17 residues. CDR3 bases: TGTGCCAGCAGCCCCACCCAACTAGCGGGAGCTCAAGAGACCCAGTACTTC. It yields the protein CASSPTQLAGAQETQYF.

The J gene is TRBJ1-3, the V gene TRBV10-3, with 7 bases that match TRBD1. The germline V gene has CDR1 ENHRY and CDR2 SYGVKD. Trimming removed 9 bases from V and 2 bases from J; junction bases left unmatched: 4. The CDR3 extends over 13 amino acids. DNA for the CDR3: TGTGCCATGGGCCAGGGGGCTGGAAACACCATATATTTT. This codes for CAMGQGAGNTIYF.

The chain employs TRBV13 and TRBJ2-2; the D gene is possibly TRBD2 (6 bases). Per the germline V gene, CDR1 is PRHDT and CDR2 is FYEKMQ (reference sequence). The CDR3 sequence is 15 residues long. V lost 6 bases to trimming and J lost 2 bases, with 13 bases between them. This chain's CDR3 is CASRPAGGNTGELFF. The CDR3 DNA reads TGTGCCAGCAGACCCGCCGGGGGAAACACCGGGGAGCTGTTTTTT.